This TCR beta chain was documented in a study of a mutant IDH1 vaccine in newly diagnosed glioma. In the study overall: The first vaccination came 4-6 weeks after radiotherapy alone, or with temozolomide cycles. The treated population exhibited a male proportion of about 62%, a female proportion of roughly 40%, and a mean age of 40.4 years.

As to time point: week 5, during vaccination. Every vaccine dose comprised 300 ug of mutant IDH1 20-mer peptide plus topical imiquimod. CDR1 and CDR2 (germline): SGHVS, FQNEAQ. This CDR3 has 13 amino acids. V gave up 2 bases and J gave up 3 bases, with 7 bases separating them. This clone was found once. The antigen is not known. Repertoires were generated with immunoSEQ multiplex PCR, while TCRdb's copy carries only in-frame clones and drops some. Seen here are about 58,000 clones, under 90% observed once, and the top ten hold about 7%. Broader study findings: Pseudoprogression apparently lacked any relation to changes in top peripheral T cell clonotypes.

The TCR was taken from a woman aged 50 to 60 with glioma. The source material was PBMCs, sampled from a glioma patient whose treatment included an IDH1 peptide vaccine. V and J are TRBV7-8 and TRBJ1-2, with unresolved D. CDR3 sequence reads: CASSLRADYGYTF. CDR3 DNA: TGTGCCAGCAGCTTAAGAGCGGACTATGGCTACACCTTC.